A selection of T cell receptor beta chains follows, all from one sample in a study of blood T cells in healthy people across ages. Via MiXCR, TCRdb re-called the 5' RACE reads, giving one row per CDR3 protein. The sample yields more than 1.4 million distinct CDR3 sequences, approximately 42% seen once. The source material was blood. The receptors were gathered from a woman aged 18-29 years in good health. Each CDR3 is given with its conserved first and last residue. D genes are given only for firm matches. Only part of the rows carry a size: once, few, many, or a class if the clone is expanded.

>14|TRBJ1-1|TRBV20-1|-|-
TGCAGTGCTGGAGTCCCCGGGGCGGACACTGAAGCTTTCTTT
CSAGVPGADTEAFF
>14|TRBJ2-7|TRBV20-1|TRBD1|few
TGCAGTGCTGGGGACAGCTGGGTCTCCTACGAGCAGTACTTC
CSAGDSWVSYEQYF
>12|TRBJ2-3|TRBV20-1|-|few
TGCAGTGCTGGAAAAACAACAGATACGCAGTATTTT
CSAGKTTDTQYF
>15|TRBJ1-2|TRBV21-1|-|-
TGTGCCAGCAGCAAGAGGGGAAGGGAGGGCTATGGCTACACCTTC
CASSKRGREGYGYTF
>15|TRBJ2-1|TRBV5-1|TRBD1|-
TGCGCCAGCAGCTTGACGGGGGACAGGGGTCATGAGCAGTTCTTC
CASSLTGDRGHEQFF
>13|TRBJ2-7|TRBV7-9|-|-
TGTGCCAGCAGCTTAGAGGCCCGGTACGAGCAGTACTTC
CASSLEARYEQYF
>15|TRBJ2-7|TRBV7-9|TRBD2|-
TGTGCCAGCAGCCAACCGACTAGCGGGAGCTACGAGCAGTACTTC
CASSQPTSGSYEQYF
>14|TRBJ2-1|TRBV20-1|-|few
TGCAGTGCTATTTCGACTAGCTCCTACAATGAGCAGTTCTTC
CSAISTSSYNEQFF
>13|TRBJ2-4|TRBV6-5|-|-
TGTGCCAGCGGCTATCAAGCCAAAAACATTCAGTACTTC
CASGYQAKNIQYF
>19|TRBJ2-5|TRBV2|TRBD1|-
TGTGCCAGCAGTGTGCCGGGACAGGGGGCGATTGGGCAACAAGAGACCCAGTACTTC
CASSVPGQGAIGQQETQYF
>14|TRBJ2-5|TRBV3-1|-|-
TGTGCCAGCAGCCATAGGGGGAACCAAGAGACCCAGTACTTC
CASSHRGNQETQYF
>12|TRBJ2-7|TRBV28|-|few
TGTGCCAGCATCGGACCGTCCTACGAGCAGTACTTC
CASIGPSYEQYF
>12|TRBJ2-5|TRBV28|-|-
TGTGCCAGTGCCCGGTACCAAGAGACCCAGTACTTC
CASARYQETQYF
>13|TRBJ1-6|TRBV4-1|-|-
TGCGCCAGCAGCTCGGTCAGTGGTTCACCCCTCCACTTT
CASSSVSGSPLHF
>18|TRBJ2-6|TRBV3-1|-|-
TGTGCCAGCAGCTCCCGGGACACTATAGGCTCTGGGGCCAACGTCCTGACTTTC
CASSSRDTIGSGANVLTF
>15|TRBJ2-3|TRBV18|-|few
TGTGCCAGCTCACCATACGGTGCCCGAACAGATACGCAGTATTTT
CASSPYGARTDTQYF
>13|TRBJ2-3|TRBV29-1|TRBD2|few
TGCAGCGTTGTAGCGGGGCGCGGGGGTACGCAGTATTTT
CSVVAGRGGTQYF
>17|TRBJ1-1|TRBV5-6|-|few
TGTGCCAGCAGCTTGGAACCCCCCTTCAGGCAGAACACTGAAGCTTTCTTT
CASSLEPPFRQNTEAFF
>14|TRBJ1-2|TRBV6-1|TRBD1|few
TGTGCCAGCAGTGTCGGACAGGGGGCGTACGGCTACACCTTC
CASSVGQGAYGYTF
>12|TRBJ1-4|TRBV12-3/TRBV12-4|-|few
TGTGCCAGCAGTTTAGGGGATGCAAAACTGTTTTTT
CASSLGDAKLFF
>15|TRBJ2-1|TRBV19|-|-
TGTGCCAGCCATGTCGGCCAAAGCTCCTACAATGAGCAGTTCTTC
CASHVGQSSYNEQFF
>14|TRBJ2-7|TRBV29-1|TRBD1|-
TGCAGCGCTGGACAGGGAAGGCGTCGATACGAGCAGTACTTC
CSAGQGRRRYEQYF
>17|TRBJ2-1|TRBV14|-|-
TGTGCCAGCAGCCGGGCGGAGTTCGGGGTGGGGGTCAATGAGCAGTTCTTC
CASSRAEFGVGVNEQFF
>17|TRBJ2-1|TRBV14|TRBD2|few
TGTGCCAGCAGCCAAGTAGGTAGCGGGAGATACTACAATGAGCAGTTCTTC
CASSQVGSGRYYNEQFF
>16|TRBJ2-3|TRBV6-1|TRBD2|few
TGTGCCAGCAGTGAATCGGCTAGCGGGGGGGTAGATACGCAGTATTTT
CASSESASGGVDTQYF
>19|TRBJ2-2|TRBV5-1|-|-
TGCGCCAGCAGCCCGGAGGGACAGTTCGTTGTGGAGACGGCCGGGGAGCTGTTTTTT
CASSPEGQFVVETAGELFF
>17|TRBJ2-4|TRBV2|TRBD1|few
TGTGCCAGCAGTACCACCGGAGGACAGGGGGCTTGGGTCATTCAGTACTTC
CASSTTGGQGAWVIQYF
>15|TRBJ2-3|TRBV6-1|-|few
TGTGCCAGCAGCGGAGGAGGCGCGGGCACAGATACGCAGTATTTT
CASSGGGAGTDTQYF
>12|TRBJ1-1|TRBV11-2|-|-
TGTGCCAGCAGCTTAGATAGGGTCAAAGCTTTCTTT
CASSLDRVKAFF
>17|TRBJ2-7|TRBV4-1|TRBD2|few
TGCGCCAGCAGCCGGCCGGGACTAGCGGGAGGAGTCTACGAGCAGTACTTC
CASSRPGLAGGVYEQYF
>15|TRBJ1-2|TRBV3-1|-|-
TGTGCCAGCAGCCAAGATTCAGGGGCCTTTTATGGCTACACCTTC
CASSQDSGAFYGYTF
>12|TRBJ2-7|TRBV12-3/TRBV12-4|-|-
TGTGCCAGCAGCCCCATCGGGTACGAGCAGTACTTC
CASSPIGYEQYF
>14|TRBJ1-1|TRBV14|-|-
TGTGCCAGCAGCACTCAGGTTATGAACACTGAAGCTTTCTTT
CASSTQVMNTEAFF
>15|TRBJ2-1|TRBV7-6|TRBD1|few
TGTGCCAGCAGCACCCTCGGGACAGACGACAATGAGCAGTTCTTC
CASSTLGTDDNEQFF
>15|TRBJ1-1|TRBV18|-|-
TGTGCCAGCTCACGATGGGGGGGGGAGAACACTGAAGCTTTCTTT
CASSRWGGENTEAFF
>16|TRBJ1-6|TRBV4-1|TRBD1|-
TGCGCCAGCAGCCAGCCAACAGGGGGCGCGGGTTCACCCCTCCACTTT
CASSQPTGGAGSPLHF
>19|TRBJ2-3|TRBV11-2|TRBD2|few
TGTGCCAGCAGCTTAGCCCCCCAGCGGGGGAAACTAAGCACAGATACGCAGTATTTT
CASSLAPQRGKLSTDTQYF
>14|TRBJ2-3|TRBV6-6|-|few
TGTGCCAGCAGTTACCTCTCTAGCACAGATACGCAGTATTTT
CASSYLSSTDTQYF